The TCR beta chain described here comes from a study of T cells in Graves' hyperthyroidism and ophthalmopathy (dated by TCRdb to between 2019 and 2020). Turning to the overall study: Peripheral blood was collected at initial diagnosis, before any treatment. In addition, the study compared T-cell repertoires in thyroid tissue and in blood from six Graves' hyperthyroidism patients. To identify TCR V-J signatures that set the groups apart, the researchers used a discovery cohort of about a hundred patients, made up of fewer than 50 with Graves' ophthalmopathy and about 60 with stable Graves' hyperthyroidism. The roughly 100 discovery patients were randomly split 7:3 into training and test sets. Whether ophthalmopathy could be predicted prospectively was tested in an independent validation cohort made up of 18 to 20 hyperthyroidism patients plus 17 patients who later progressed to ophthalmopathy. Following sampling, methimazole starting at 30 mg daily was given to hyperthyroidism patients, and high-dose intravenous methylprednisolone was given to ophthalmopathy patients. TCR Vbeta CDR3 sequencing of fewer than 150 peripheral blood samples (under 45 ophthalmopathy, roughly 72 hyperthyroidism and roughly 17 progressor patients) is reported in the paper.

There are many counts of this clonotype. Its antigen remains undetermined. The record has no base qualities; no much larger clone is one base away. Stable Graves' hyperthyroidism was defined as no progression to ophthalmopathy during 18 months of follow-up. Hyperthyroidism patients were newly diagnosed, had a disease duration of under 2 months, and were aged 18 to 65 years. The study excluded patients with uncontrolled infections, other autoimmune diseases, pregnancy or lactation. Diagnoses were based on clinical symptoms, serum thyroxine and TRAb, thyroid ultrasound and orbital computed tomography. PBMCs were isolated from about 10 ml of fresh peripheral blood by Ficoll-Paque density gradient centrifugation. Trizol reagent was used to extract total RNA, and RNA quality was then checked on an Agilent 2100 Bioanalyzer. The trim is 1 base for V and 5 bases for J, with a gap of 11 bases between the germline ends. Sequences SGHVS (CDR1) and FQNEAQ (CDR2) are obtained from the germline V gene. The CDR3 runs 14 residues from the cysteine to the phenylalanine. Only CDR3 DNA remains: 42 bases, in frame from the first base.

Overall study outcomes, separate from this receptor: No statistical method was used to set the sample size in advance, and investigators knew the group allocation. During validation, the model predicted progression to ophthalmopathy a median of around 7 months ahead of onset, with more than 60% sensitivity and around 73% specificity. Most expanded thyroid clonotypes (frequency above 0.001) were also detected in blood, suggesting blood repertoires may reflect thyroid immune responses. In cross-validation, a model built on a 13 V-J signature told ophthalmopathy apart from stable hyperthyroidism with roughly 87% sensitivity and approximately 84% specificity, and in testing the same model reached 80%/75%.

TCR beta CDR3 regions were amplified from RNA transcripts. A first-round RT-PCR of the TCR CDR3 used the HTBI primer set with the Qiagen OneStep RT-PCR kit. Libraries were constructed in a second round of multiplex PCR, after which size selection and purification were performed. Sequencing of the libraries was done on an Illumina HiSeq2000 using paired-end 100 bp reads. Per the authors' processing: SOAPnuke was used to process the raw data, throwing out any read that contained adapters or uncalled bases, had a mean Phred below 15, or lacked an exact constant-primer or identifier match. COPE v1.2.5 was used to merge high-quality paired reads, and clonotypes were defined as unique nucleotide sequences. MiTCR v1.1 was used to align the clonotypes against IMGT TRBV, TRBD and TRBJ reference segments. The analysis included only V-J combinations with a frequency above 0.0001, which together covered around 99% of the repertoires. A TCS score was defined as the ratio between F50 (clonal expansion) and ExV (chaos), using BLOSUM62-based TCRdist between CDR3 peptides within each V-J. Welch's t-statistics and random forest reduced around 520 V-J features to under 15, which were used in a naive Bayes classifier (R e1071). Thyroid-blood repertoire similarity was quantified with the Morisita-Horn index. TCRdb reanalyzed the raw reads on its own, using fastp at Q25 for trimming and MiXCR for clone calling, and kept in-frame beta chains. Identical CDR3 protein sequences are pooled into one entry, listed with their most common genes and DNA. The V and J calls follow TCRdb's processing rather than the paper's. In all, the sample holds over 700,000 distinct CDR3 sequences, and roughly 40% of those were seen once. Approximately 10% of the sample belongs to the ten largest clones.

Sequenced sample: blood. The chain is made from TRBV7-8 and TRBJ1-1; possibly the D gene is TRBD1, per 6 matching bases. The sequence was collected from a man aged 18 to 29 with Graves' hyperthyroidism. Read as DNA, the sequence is TGTGCCAGCAGCTTAGAAGGGGGGCTGACTGAAGCTTTCTTT. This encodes CASSLEGGLTEAFF. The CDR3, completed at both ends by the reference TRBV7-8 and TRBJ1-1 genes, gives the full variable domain GAGVSQSPRYKVAKRGQDVALRCDPISGHVSLFWYQQALGQGPEFLTYFQNEAQLDKSGLPSDRFFAERPEGSVSTLKIQRTQQEDSAVYLCASSLEGGLTEAFFGQGTRLTVV.